The 9 T cell receptor beta chains given below trace back to one sample, sequenced in a study of blood T cell repertoires in COVID-19. This table comes from immunoSEQ multiplex PCR, and its TCRdb copy is limited to in-frame clones, with some not included. Of over 200,000 clones listed, about 83% are singletons. Sample: peripheral blood. Source of these receptors: a man aged 80 or over with acute or convalescent COVID-19.

The chain combines TRBV29-1 with TRBJ2-5; 8 bases line up with TRBD1. The germline V gene has CDR1 SQVTM and CDR2 ANQGSEA. There are 13 residues in the CDR3. The V segment lost 3 bases and the J segment 5 bases; nucleotides outside the gene matches: 5. CDR3: CSVDQGAGETQYF. The CDR3 bases are TGCAGCGTTGACCAGGGGGCGGGGGAGACCCAGTACTTC.

This chain uses TRBV5-6 with TRBJ2-1, with 7 bases that match TRBD1. V lost 2 bases and J lost 4; bases outside the gene matches: 9. This CDR3 contains 16 residues. Germline V gene lookup returns CDR1 SGHDT and CDR2 YYEEEE. CDR3 in DNA: TGTGCCAGCAGCTTCATGGGACAGCGAGATTACAATGAGCAGTTCTTC. It encodes CASSFMGQRDYNEQFF.

The chain recombines TRBV24-1 with TRBJ1-2, with 7 bases lining up with TRBD1. Unmatched junction bases numbered 9, after V lost 3 bases and J lost 0 bases. This CDR3 spans 17 amino acids. Germline lookup yields CDR1 KGHDR and CDR2 SFDVKD. The CDR3 sequence: CATSDRTGAYSNYGYTF. Written as DNA, the CDR3 is TGTGCCACCAGTGATCGGACAGGAGCTTACTCTAACTATGGCTACACCTTC.

The rearrangement links TRBV5-5 to TRBJ2-7; 7 bases align to TRBD1. The trim removed 4 bases at V and 2 bases at J, leaving 9 bases unmatched. The CDR3 is made up of 15 amino acids. Germline loops: CDR1 SGHKS, CDR2 YYEKEE (reference sequence). CDR3 in DNA: TGTGCCAGCAGCGCTGGGACAGTAGGAACCTACGAGCAGTACTTC. It translates to CASSAGTVGTYEQYF.

The genes are TRBV5-1 and TRBJ1-1; TRBD1 aligns across 9 bases. Germline CDR1 SGHRS, CDR2 YFSETQ. The CDR3 is 14 residues long. V was clipped by 4 bases and J by 11 bases; unmatched bases: 12. As DNA, the CDR3 is TGCGCCAGCAGCCCTGGACAGGGGAAGTTATGGGCTTTCTTT. This codes for CASSPGQGKLWAFF.

CDR3 DNA sequence: TGTGCCAGCTCACCAATACAGGGTTCAGCCAAAAACATTCAGTACTTC. This encodes CASSPIQGSAKNIQYF. The chain couples TRBV18 to TRBJ2-4; tentative D call: TRBD1 (6 bases). The V gene lost 2 bases and the J gene lost 0 bases, with 11 bases spanning the gap. The germline CDR1 and CDR2 sequences are KGHSH and LQKENI. This CDR3 is 16 amino acids long.

The J gene is TRBJ2-5, the V gene TRBV28; D is possibly TRBD1 (5 bases). This CDR3 is 13 amino acids long. CDR1 and CDR2 (germline): MDHEN, SYDVKM. V lost 2 bases to trimming and J lost 5 bases, with 9 bases between them. The CDR3, as DNA: TGTGCCAGCAGTTTAGCCAGGGCTGAGACCCAGTACTTC. This gives the protein CASSLARAETQYF.

This chain connects TRBV5-4 to TRBJ2-5; 10 positions match TRBD1. In germline, CDR1 is SGHNT, CDR2 YYREEE (reference sequence). With 0 bases clipped from V and 5 bases from J, the junction kept 4 bases outside the gene matches. The CDR3 length is 15 residues. CDR3 in amino acids: CASSLAGDRGETQYF. In DNA, the CDR3 is TGTGCCAGCAGCTTGGCGGGGGACAGGGGCGAGACCCAGTACTTC.

The V gene is TRBV6-6, the J gene TRBJ2-7, with D tentatively TRBD1 (6 bases). The CDR3 loop spans 16 amino acids. CDR1 MNHNY and CDR2 SVGAGI come from the germline V gene (reference sequence). The germline V and J ends were trimmed by 6 bases and 2 bases, with 20 bases remaining between them. The CDR3 DNA reads TGTGCCAGCAGGAGGGGGAACAGGGATTCCCCCTACGAGCAGTACTTC. Its protein is CASRRGNRDSPYEQYF.